The rows below give T cell receptor beta chains drawn from one sample of a study of T cell repertoires in cytomegalovirus infection. For these TCRs, the target antigens are not known. Via MiXCR, TCRdb re-called the reads, giving one row per CDR3 protein. The sample records about a million distinct CDR3 sequences, less than 40% being singletons. Here the sequenced sample was cultured CD8+ T cells from PBMCs, taken from culture after CMV antigen stimulation. The source is a human donor in good health (CMV status not recorded). Some clones in this sample may be carry-over from other donors' samples. The CDR3 runs from the conserved cysteine through the conserved F or W. A row's size may be missing; if present it is once, few, many or a size class.

size | J | V | CDR3
many | TRBJ2-2 | TRBV19 | CASSPGSTNTGELFF
once | TRBJ2-3 | TRBV15 | CATSGQGARTDTQYF
NA | TRBJ2-5 | TRBV6-6 | CASSYSGLAGEETQYF
few | TRBJ1-1 | TRBV7-9 | CASSQHRVMNTEAFF
NA | TRBJ1-2 | TRBV28 | CASREQGEIGGYTF
NA | TRBJ1-1 | TRBV6-5 | CASSLTFVKSGTGALNTEACF
once | TRBJ1-5 | TRBV11-3 | CASSLGRAGGCNSNQPQHF
few | TRBJ2-7 | TRBV6-1 | CASSEVIDEQYF
few | TRBJ2-1 | TRBV6-5 | CASSYLGSSYNEQFF
few | TRBJ2-7 | TRBV6-2/TRBV6-3 | CASSYSPSSYEQYF
few | TRBJ1-6 | TRBV6-5 | CASSYLPVGTQNSPLHF
few | TRBJ2-7 | TRBV7-9 | CASSHSPSGSSYEQYF
few | TRBJ2-1 | TRBV11-3 | CASSSPGTGVGHNEQFF
NA | TRBJ1-1 | TRBV4-2 | CASSQDYSGNTEAFF
NA | TRBJ1-6 | TRBV28 | CASSLYSSPLHF
few | TRBJ2-1 | TRBV10-3 | CAISEIAGGPNEQFF
NA | TRBJ1-1 | TRBV7-2 | CVSSLDSTEAFF
few | TRBJ2-1 | TRBV9 | CASSVATSSYNEQFF
few | TRBJ1-4 | TRBV3-1 | CASSPGYSRSEKLFF
NA | TRBJ2-3 | TRBV24-1 | CATSDPLGGGPDTQYF
few | TRBJ2-1 | TRBV4-3 | CASSQEESAMDEQFF
NA | TRBJ1-5 | TRBV6-2/TRBV6-3 | CAISNTFSNQPQHF
NA | TRBJ1-5 | TRBV14 | CASSQAGYNQPQHF
NA | TRBJ2-2 | TRBV20-1 | CSARFGELFF
few | TRBJ2-1 | TRBV27 | CASRKAGGYNEQFF
NA | TRBJ2-2 | TRBV15 | CATSSYSNTGELFF
many | TRBJ2-2 | TRBV7-2 | CASSLNPYRATNTGELFF
NA | TRBJ1-1 | TRBV6-1 | CASSYTALMLTEAFF
NA | TRBJ2-7 | TRBV25-1 | CASMDYVSYEQYF
NA | TRBJ2-1 | TRBV7-3 | CASSPSHRGPSYNEQFF
many | TRBJ1-1 | TRBV6-1 | CASSRLGTANTEAFF
NA | TRBJ2-7 | TRBV19 | CASSIDPRDYEQYF
NA | TRBJ2-2 | TRBV28 | CASSISVYRDRAGELFF